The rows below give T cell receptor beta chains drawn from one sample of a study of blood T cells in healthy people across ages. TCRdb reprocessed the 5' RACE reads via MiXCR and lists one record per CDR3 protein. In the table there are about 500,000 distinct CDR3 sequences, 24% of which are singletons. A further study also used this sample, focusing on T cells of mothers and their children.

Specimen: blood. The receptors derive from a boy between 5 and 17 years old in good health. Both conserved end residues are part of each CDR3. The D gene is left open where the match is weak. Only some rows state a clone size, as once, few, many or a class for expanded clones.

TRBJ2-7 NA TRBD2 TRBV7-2 TGTGCCAGCAGCTCGCCGGGACTAGGCTACGAGCAGTACTTC CASSSPGLGYEQYF
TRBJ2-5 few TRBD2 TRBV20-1 TGCAGTGCTCAAAATAGCGGGAGGCTTTATAAGTACCAAGAGACCCAGTACTTC CSAQNSGRLYKYQETQYF
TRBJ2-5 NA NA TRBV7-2 TGTGCCAGCAGCCCTGTAATCCAGGAGACCCAGTACTTC CASSPVIQETQYF
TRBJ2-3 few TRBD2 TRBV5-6 TGTGCCAGCAGCTTGGGGTCTACTAGCGGGGCTCGGGGAACGCAGTATTTT CASSLGSTSGARGTQYF
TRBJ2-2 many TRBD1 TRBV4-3 TGCGCCAGCAGCCAAGATAAGGGACAGGGACGAACCGGGGAGCTGTTTTTT CASSQDKGQGRTGELFF
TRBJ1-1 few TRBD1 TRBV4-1 TGCGCCAGCAGCCAAGACGGACAGGGGGGCACTGAAGCTTTCTTT CASSQDGQGGTEAFF
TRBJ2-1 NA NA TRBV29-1 TGCAGCGTTAATGGCCCAGGGAGCGGAGAGACCCAGCGCTTC CSVNGPGSGETQRF
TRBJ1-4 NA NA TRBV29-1 TGCAGCGTTGCGAAGGAAACTAATGAAAAACTGTTTTTT CSVAKETNEKLFF
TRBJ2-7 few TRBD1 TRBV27 TGTGCCAGCAGTCCAGTTCCGGGACAGAGCATCTACGAGCAGTACTTC CASSPVPGQSIYEQYF
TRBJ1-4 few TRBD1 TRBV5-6 TGTGCCAGCAGCTTGCCGGGACAGACCAGGGCTGAAAAGCTGTTTTTT CASSLPGQTRAEKLFF
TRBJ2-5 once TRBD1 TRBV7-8 TGTGCCAGCAGCCTCGGCGCGACAGGGGTTCAAGAGACCCAGTACTTC CASSLGATGVQETQYF
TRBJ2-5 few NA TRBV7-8 TGTGCCAGCAGCCCTCGGACTGGAACCCAGGGTCGGTACTTC CASSPRTGTQGRYF
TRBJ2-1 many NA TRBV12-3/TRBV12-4 TGTGCCAGCAGTCCCGACAGTAGCTCCTACAATGAGCAGTTCTTC CASSPDSSSYNEQFF
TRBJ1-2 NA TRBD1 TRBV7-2 TGTGCCAGCAGCCTAAATCCAGACAGGGCTGGCTACACCTTC CASSLNPDRAGYTF
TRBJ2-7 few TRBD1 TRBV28 TGTGCCAGCAGTTGGGGGACAGGGGGCAGCTCCTACGAGCAGTACTTC CASSWGTGGSSYEQYF
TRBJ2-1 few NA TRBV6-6 TGTGCCAGCAGTTACTCTAGGTTCGCTGAGCAGTTCTTC CASSYSRFAEQFF
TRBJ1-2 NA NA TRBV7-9 TGTGCCAGCAGCTATTACACCAGTGAGGACTATGGCTACACCTTC CASSYYTSEDYGYTF
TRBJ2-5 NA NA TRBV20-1 TGCAGTGCTAGAGGCGGGGAGAAAGAGACCCAGTACTTC CSARGGEKETQYF
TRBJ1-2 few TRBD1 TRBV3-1 TGTGCCAGCAGCCAAGGGACAGGGGATAACTATGGCTACACCTTC CASSQGTGDNYGYTF
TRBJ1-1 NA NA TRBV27 TGTGCCAGCAACATCCCCGATCGGCGAGCTTTCTTT CASNIPDRRAFF
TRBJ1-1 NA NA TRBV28 TGTGCCAGTGAAGGAGGGGTTAGTGTCCCTGAAGCTTTCTTT CASEGGVSVPEAFF
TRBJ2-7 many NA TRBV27 TGTGCCAGCTCGCCAGGGCCCGCCTACGAGCAGTACTTC CASSPGPAYEQYF
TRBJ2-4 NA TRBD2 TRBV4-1 TGCGCCGGCAGCCAAGTTGCCACTAGCGGGGCAGCCAAAAACATTCAGTACTTC CAGSQVATSGAAKNIQYF
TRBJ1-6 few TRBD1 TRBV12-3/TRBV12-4 TGTGCCAGCAGCCCCCGGAGGGGGCCGCCCCACTTT CASSPRRGPPHF
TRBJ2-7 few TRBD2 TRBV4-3 TGCGCCAGCAGCCAAGGTAGCGGGGGGGCTTACGAGCAGTACTTC CASSQGSGGAYEQYF
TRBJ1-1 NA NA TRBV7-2 TGTGCCAGCAGCTTCGTCCGGGACGGCCTTGAAGCTTTCTTT CASSFVRDGLEAFF
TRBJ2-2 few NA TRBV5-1 TGCGCCAGCAGCTTGGGGTCCTTTAACACCGGGGAGCTGTTTTTT CASSLGSFNTGELFF
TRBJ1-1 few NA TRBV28 TGTGCCAGCACCTTCTTACAGGTGACCTCCATGAACACTGAAGCTTTCTTT CASTFLQVTSMNTEAFF
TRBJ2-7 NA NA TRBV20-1 TGCAGTGCCTTGGCCGATTCGGGCATTTCCGAGCAGTACTTC CSALADSGISEQYF
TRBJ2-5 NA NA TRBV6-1 TGTGCCAGCAGTGAAGTGGCAGAATGGGAGACCCAGTACTTC CASSEVAEWETQYF
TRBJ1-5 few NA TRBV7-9 TGTGCCAGCAGCTTATGTCAGTGGGTTGGCAGCAATCAGCCCCAGCATTTT CASSLCQWVGSNQPQHF
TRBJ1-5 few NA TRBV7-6 TGTGCCAGCAGCCCCGCAGGTCTCTCTCTTAGCAATCAGCCCCAGCATTTT CASSPAGLSLSNQPQHF
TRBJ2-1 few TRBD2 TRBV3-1 TGTGCCAGCAGCCAAGGGACTAGCGGACTCATCTACAATGAGCAGTTCTTC CASSQGTSGLIYNEQFF
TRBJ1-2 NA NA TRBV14 TGTGCCACCAACGGGGGATCCTATGGCTACACCTTC CATNGGSYGYTF
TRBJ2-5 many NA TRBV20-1 TGCAGTGCTGGGGACTGGGAGACCCAGTACTTC CSAGDWETQYF
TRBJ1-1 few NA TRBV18 TGTGCCAGCTCCCCGGGACACCTGAACACTGAAGCTTTCTTT CASSPGHLNTEAFF
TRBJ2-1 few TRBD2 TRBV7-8 TGTGCCAGCAGCTTAGCTTACCGGACTAGCGGTAAGAGCTCCTACAATGAGCAGTTCTTC CASSLAYRTSGKSSYNEQFF
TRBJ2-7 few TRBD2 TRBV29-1 TGCAGCGTTGAAAGGCTAGCGGGAACCCCCGAGCAGTACTTC CSVERLAGTPEQYF
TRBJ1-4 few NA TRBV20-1 TGCAGTGCTAGAGAGGGGGAAAAACTGTTTTTT CSAREGEKLFF
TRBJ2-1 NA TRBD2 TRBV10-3 TGTGCCATCAGTGAGGCTAGCGGGAGCAGGGGGAATGAGCAGTTCTTC CAISEASGSRGNEQFF
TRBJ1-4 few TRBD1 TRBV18 TGTGCCAGCTCACCACCCACAGGGGGAAATGAAAAACTGTTTTTT CASSPPTGGNEKLFF
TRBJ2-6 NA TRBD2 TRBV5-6 TGTGCCAGCAGCTTGGGGGGGGGTGGGGCCAACGTCCTGACTTTC CASSLGGGGANVLTF
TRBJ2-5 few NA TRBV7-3 TGTGCCAGCAGCATACACCCATGGGAGACCCAGTACTTC CASSIHPWETQYF
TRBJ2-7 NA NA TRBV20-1 TGCAGTGCTAGGCCCAGCGCCTACGAGCAGTACTTC CSARPSAYEQYF
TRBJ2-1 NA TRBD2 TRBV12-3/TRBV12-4 TGTGCCAGCAGGCTAGCGGGAGTTTTCAGTGAGCAGTTCTTC CASRLAGVFSEQFF
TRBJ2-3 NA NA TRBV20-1 TGCAGTGCTCCAAGCGGGCTGGGGGATACGCAGTATTTT CSAPSGLGDTQYF
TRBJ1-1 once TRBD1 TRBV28 TGTGCCAGCATCGCGTCTGGGACAGGGGGCGGTCGAGCTTTCTTT CASIASGTGGGRAFF
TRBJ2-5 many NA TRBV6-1 TGTGCCAGCAGTGAATATGAGGGCTCTCGGGAGACCCAGTACTTC CASSEYEGSRETQYF
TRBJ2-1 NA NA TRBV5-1 TGCGCCAGCAGCCCCCGGACAAGCTGGGGGGAGCAGTTCTTC CASSPRTSWGEQFF
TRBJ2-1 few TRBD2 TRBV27 TGTGCCAGCAGTTTATCAGGGACTAGCGGGGGCTTAGGGAATGAGCAGTTCTTC CASSLSGTSGGLGNEQFF
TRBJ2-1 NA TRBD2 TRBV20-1 TGCAGTGCTAGTTACCTAGCGGGACTCCCCCCCATAACAATGAATGAGCAGTTCTTC CSASYLAGLPPITMNEQFF
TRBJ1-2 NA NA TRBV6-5 TGTGCCAGCAGTTACTCGCTAGAATCAGATGGCTACACCTTC CASSYSLESDGYTF
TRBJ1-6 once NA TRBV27 TGTGCCAGCAGTCAACAGGGTCTCGGTTCACCCCTCCACTTT CASSQQGLGSPLHF